A single sample is the source of the 24 T cell receptor beta chains below, sequenced in a study of blood T cell repertoires in COVID-19. TCRdb keeps only in-frame clones here, not all; method: immunoSEQ multiplex PCR. This repertoire shows about 130,000 clones, around nine tenths found once; its top ten account for roughly 18%. Sample: peripheral blood. These receptors came from a man over 45 with active or convalescent COVID-19.

The chain couples TRBV3-1 (or the pseudogene TRBV3-2) to TRBJ2-1, with D tentatively TRBD1 (5 bases). Trimming shortened V by 1 base and J by 9 bases, and 13 bases separated the two germline ends. CDR3 length equals 14 residues. Germline V lookup: CDR1 LGHDT, CDR2 YNNKEL (reference sequence). The CDR3 coding sequence is TGTGCCAGCAGCCAAGTTGGCAGGGTGGGTGAGCAGTTCTTC. Its translation is CASSQVGRVGEQFF.

The V and J genes are TRBV7-2 and TRBJ2-4, with 7 bases that match TRBD2. V dropped 5 bases and J dropped 3; count of bases not matched to a gene: 13. CDR3 size: 17 residues. The germline V gene has CDR1 SGHTA and CDR2 FQGNSA. The CDR3 protein is CASSLRPRGSGKNIQYF. Here the CDR3 DNA reads TGTGCCAGCAGCCTACGGCCCCGCGGGAGTGGCAAAAACATTCAGTACTTC.

This chain joins TRBV30 and TRBJ1-3; a weak D match, TRBD1 (6 bases). The CDR3 has 13 amino acids. The germline V gene has CDR1 GTSNPN and CDR2 SVGIG (reference sequence). Between the trimmed V and J ends, which lost 1 base and 2 bases, there was a span of 6 bases. The CDR3 region has the DNA TGTGCCTGGAGTGGGGACACTGGAAACACCATATATTTT. Amino acid sequence: CAWSGDTGNTIYF. Together with reference TRBV30 and TRBJ1-3, the CDR3 gives the full variable domain: SQTIHQWPATLVQPVGSPLSLECTVEGTSNPNLYWYRQAAGRGLQLLFYSVGIGQISSEVPQNLSASRPQDRQFILSSKKLLLSDSGFYLCAWSGDTGNTIYFGEGSWLTVV.

V and J are TRBV5-1 and TRBJ2-7; maybe TRBD2 (5 bases). Trimming left V 4 bases short and J 8 bases short, with 10 bases between. The CDR3 length is 11 residues. Per germline, CDR1 SGHRS and CDR2 YFSETQ. In nucleotides, the CDR3 is TGCGCCAGCAGCCTTGGGGAGAAGCAGTACTTC. It yields the protein CASSLGEKQYF.

The chain combines TRBV3-1 (or the pseudogene TRBV3-2) with TRBJ2-5, with D uncertain. CDR3 length: 13 amino acids. CDR1 and CDR2 from the germline V gene are LGHDT and YNNKEL (reference sequence). Trimming pared 4 bases from V and 3 bases from J, leaving 9 bases between. This CDR3 is CASSPQNKETQYF. CDR3 sequence (DNA): TGTGCCAGCAGCCCACAGAATAAAGAGACCCAGTACTTC.

The chain employs TRBV24-1 and TRBJ1-2; D is ambiguous. Germline V gene lookup returns CDR1 KGHDR and CDR2 SFDVKD. Trimming removed 3 bases from V and 8 bases from J, with 12 bases in between. The CDR3 extends over 13 amino acids. In nucleotides, the CDR3 is TGTGCCACCAGTGATCGGCTATCGGGGGGCTACACCTTC. This gives the protein CATSDRLSGGYTF.

The DNA of the CDR3 is TGTGCCAGTAGTTTCTCGACGGGGGGCAGCAATCAGCCCCAGCATTTT. Translation: CASSFSTGGSNQPQHF. The gene calls are TRBV19 and TRBJ1-5, with D possibly TRBD1 on 6 matching bases. Trimming took off 5 bases at V and 1 base at J, with 15 bases between the two ends. CDR1 and CDR2 from the germline V gene are LNHDA and SQIVND (reference sequence). The CDR3 consists of 16 residues.

This clone was detected only once. CDR3 DNA: TGTGCCAGTAGACGGGACAGCGCAAATTCACCCCTCCACTTT. Protein product: CASRRDSANSPLHF. The chain combines TRBV19 with TRBJ1-6; 7 bases are a match to TRBD1. The length of the CDR3 is 14 residues. The ends lost 6 bases at V and 7 bases at J; junction bases unmatched: 6. CDR1 LNHDA and CDR2 SQIVND come from the germline V gene (reference sequence).

The chain couples TRBV12-3 or TRBV12-4 to TRBJ1-2; D is uncertain. Trimming removed 7 bases from V and 8 bases from J, with 17 bases in between. The CDR3 spans 13 residues. In nucleotides, the CDR3 is TGTGCCAGCACCCCCGGCCAAATGAGGGGCTACACCTTC. This encodes CASTPGQMRGYTF.

This clone was seen a few times. The rearrangement uses TRBV18 and TRBJ1-2; TRBD1 matches at 9 bases. From germline, CDR1 is KGHSH and CDR2 LQKENI. The trim removed 1 base at V and 4 bases at J, leaving 4 bases unmatched. The CDR3 contains 15 residues. CDR3 bases: TGTGCCAGCTCACCACGGGACAGGGTGTCCTATGGCTACACCTTC. Its translation: CASSPRDRVSYGYTF.

The chain joins TRBV2 to TRBJ1-4; D perhaps matches TRBD1 (6 bases). The CDR3 loop spans 12 amino acids. Germline CDR1 and CDR2: SNHLY and FYNNEI. V shed 9 bases and J shed 8 bases, with 13 bases lying between them. CDR3 sequence reads: CASSPQGEKLFF. The CDR3 DNA is TGTGCCAGTTCCCCACAGGGAGAAAAACTGTTTTTT.

This clone was seen just once. This chain connects TRBV7-2 to TRBJ2-5; TRBD2 aligns across 8 bases. The CDR3 totals 15 residues. Trimming cost V 2 bases and J 5 bases; bases outside gene matches: 7. Germline lookup yields CDR1 SGHTA and CDR2 FQGNSA. The CDR3 sequence is CASSLLGGARETQYF. The CDR3 DNA reads TGTGCCAGCAGCTTACTCGGGGGGGCCCGGGAGACCCAGTACTTC.

The chain has TRBV4-1 and TRBJ2-5; 12 nucleotides align to TRBD2. The V and J ends lost 3 bases and 2 bases, in that order; junction bases with no gene match: 7. The CDR3 loop spans 17 amino acids. Germline CDR1 is MGHRA and CDR2 is YSYEKL. The DNA for the CDR3 is TGCGCCAGCAGCCAGGGACTCGGACTAGCGGGGCAAGAGACCCAGTACTTC. Amino acids: CASSQGLGLAGQETQYF.

The chain couples TRBV19 to TRBJ1-3; D might be TRBD1 (5 bases). The CDR3 consists of 16 residues. Per germline, CDR1 LNHDA and CDR2 SQIVND (reference sequence). Trimming shortened V by 5 bases and J by 4 bases, and 18 bases separated the two germline ends. DNA of the CDR3: TGTGCCAGTAGTCCGGGGGACGCAAGACTGGGAAACACCATATATTTT. Translation: CASSPGDARLGNTIYF.

This clone appeared once. The sample has other DNA sequences that encode this CDR3 too. The rearrangement links TRBV10-3 to TRBJ1-6, with TRBD1 identical over 8 bases. From germline, CDR1 is ENHRY and CDR2 SYGVKD. This CDR3 contains 14 residues. With 2 bases clipped from V and 10 bases from J, the junction kept 4 bases outside the gene matches. This CDR3 is CAISEGQGESPLHF. As DNA, the CDR3 is TGTGCCATCAGTGAGGGACAGGGAGAATCACCCCTCCACTTT.

CDR3 loop: CASRGTSAQETQYF. The DNA of the CDR3 is TGCGCCAGCCGGGGGACTAGCGCCCAAGAGACCCAGTACTTC. The gene calls are TRBV5-1 and TRBJ2-5, with 10 bases matching TRBD2. Germline V CDR1 and CDR2: SGHRS, YFSETQ. V dropped 7 bases and J dropped 1; count of bases not matched to a gene: 4. This CDR3 comprises 14 residues.

The chain couples TRBV19 to TRBJ1-6, with D maybe TRBD1 (5 bases). The V gene lost 3 bases and the J gene lost 9 bases, with 15 bases spanning the gap. The CDR3 sequence is 15 residues long. Germline values: CDR1 LNHDA, CDR2 SQIVND (reference sequence). Here the CDR3 DNA reads TGTGCCAGTAGTATGGAACGGACATCCGGTTCACCCCTCCACTTT. Translated, it gives CASSMERTSGSPLHF.

The rearrangement links TRBV12-5 to TRBJ1-5; the match to TRBD1 covers 9 bases. The germline V gene encodes CDR1 LGHNT and CDR2 FRNRAP. The CDR3 is 16 residues long. V dropped 4 bases and J dropped 7; count of bases not matched to a gene: 11. The CDR3 loop reads CASGWSRDRVSQPQHF. CDR3 DNA sequence: TGTGCTAGTGGTTGGTCCCGGGACAGGGTGTCGCAGCCCCAGCATTTT.

The J gene is TRBJ2-1, the V gene TRBV7-7; possibly TRBD2 for D (7 bases). Trimming took off 5 bases at V and 6 bases at J, with 17 bases between the two ends. Per the germline V gene, CDR1 is SSHAT and CDR2 is FNYEAQ (reference sequence). CDR3 length: 15 amino acids. CDR3 region: CASSHREGIGNEQFF. In DNA form, the CDR3 reads TGTGCCAGCAGCCACAGGGAGGGGATAGGCAATGAGCAGTTCTTC. Looking up the rest from reference TRBV7-7 and TRBJ2-1 gives the full variable domain: GAGVSQSPRYKVTKRGQDVTLRCDPISSHATLYWYQQALGQGPEFLTYFNYEAQPDKSGLPSDRFSAERPEGSISTLTIQRTEQRDSAMYRCASSHREGIGNEQFFGPGTRLTVL.

The chain recombines TRBV9 with TRBJ2-5, with 9 bases matching TRBD2. Germline V gives CDR1 SGDLS, CDR2 YYNGEE. The junction had 2 bases not matched to a gene; V was cut back by 0 bases and J by 2 bases. The CDR3 has 15 amino acids. This chain's CDR3 is CASSVASGEQETQYF. CDR3 coding DNA: TGTGCCAGCAGCGTAGCTAGCGGGGAGCAAGAGACCCAGTACTTC.

This clone was detected once. The genes are TRBV2 and TRBJ2-7, with D perhaps matching TRBD2 (6 bases). CDR1 SNHLY and CDR2 FYNNEI come from the germline V gene. Trimming cost V 8 bases and J 4 bases, with 15 bases left between them. The CDR3 is 13 amino acids. The CDR3 protein is CASGGVGGYEQYF. The CDR3, as DNA: TGTGCCAGCGGGGGAGTGGGGGGATACGAGCAGTACTTC.

This chain links TRBV6-6 with TRBJ1-2; 7 nucleotides agree with TRBD1. Germline trimming cut 0 bases from V and 4 bases from J; bases unmatched to any gene: 8. The V gene's germline CDR1 is MNHNY and CDR2 SVGAGI (reference sequence). The length of the CDR3 is 16 residues. The chain's CDR3 is CASSYSLDRASYGYTF. The CDR3 region has the DNA TGTGCCAGCAGTTACTCCCTAGACAGGGCCAGCTATGGCTACACCTTC.

The rearrangement uses TRBV27 and TRBJ1-1; D possibly corresponds to TRBD1 (6 bases). V shed 5 bases and J shed 0 bases, with 13 bases lying between them. Germline CDR1 MNHEY, CDR2 SMNVEV (reference sequence). There are 15 residues in the CDR3. The DNA for the CDR3 is TGTGCCAGCAGTAATGGGACACCCATGAACACTGAAGCTTTCTTT. This codes for CASSNGTPMNTEAFF.

CDR3 residues: CATSPGAAGPYTF. The CDR3 coding sequence is TGTGCCACCTCTCCAGGGGCTGCCGGACCCTACACCTTC. J is TRBJ1-2 and V is TRBV12-3 or TRBV12-4, with a possible D match to TRBD1 (6 bases). This CDR3 spans 13 amino acids. Deletions cut 10 bases from V and 10 bases from J, with 22 bases between.